These T cell receptor beta chains were read from a single sample in a study of OX40 agonist ivuxolimab in advanced cancers. Assay used: immunoSEQ multiplex PCR; TCRdb lists only in-frame clones, some missing. The data show approximately 100,000 clones, with roughly 91% seen just once and 0.25% to 0.35% held by the top ten. Material: CD4+ or CD8+ T cells sorted from blood, obtained in a trial of the OX40 agonist ivuxolimab. Receptors originate from an adult with an advanced solid tumor such as melanoma, head and neck, liver or kidney cancer. Each CDR3 is given with its conserved first and last residue. The order of the fields is V gene, J gene, D gene, clone size, CDR3 DNA, CDR3 protein. The D gene is left open where the match is weak. Expanded clones get a size class; other rows say once, few or many, or leave the size out.

v_gene: TRBV5-1
j_gene: TRBJ2-3
d_gene: TRBD1
abundance: NA
CDR3nt: TGCGCCAGCAGCTCAGGGGGTAGTTTGGATACGCAGTATTTT
CDR3aa: CASSSGGSLDTQYF

v_gene: TRBV6-1
j_gene: TRBJ2-3
d_gene: NA
abundance: NA
CDR3nt: TGTGCCAGTGTCTTCACAGATACGCAGTATTTT
CDR3aa: CASVFTDTQYF

v_gene: TRBV28
j_gene: TRBJ2-1
d_gene: NA
abundance: NA
CDR3nt: TGTGCCAGCAGTTTGGGTGGGACGAGATACAATGAGCAGTTCTTC
CDR3aa: CASSLGGTRYNEQFF

v_gene: TRBV18
j_gene: TRBJ2-5
d_gene: TRBD1
abundance: NA
CDR3nt: TGTGCCAGCTCACCGCTCAGGGTTTTCTCAGGGGGCCAAGAGACCCAGTACTTC
CDR3aa: CASSPLRVFSGGQETQYF

v_gene: TRBV6-5
j_gene: TRBJ2-6
d_gene: NA
abundance: NA
CDR3nt: TGTGCCAGCAGTCGAGCCAGCTCTGGGGCCAACGTCCTGACTTTC
CDR3aa: CASSRASSGANVLTF

v_gene: TRBV11-2
j_gene: TRBJ2-5
d_gene: NA
abundance: NA
CDR3nt: TGTGCCAGCAGCGCGCAGGGAGAGACCCAGTACTTC
CDR3aa: CASSAQGETQYF

v_gene: TRBV19
j_gene: TRBJ2-7
d_gene: NA
abundance: NA
CDR3nt: TGTGCCAGTACCCCAGGGACGTATTCCTACGAGCAGTACTTC
CDR3aa: CASTPGTYSYEQYF

v_gene: TRBV7-9
j_gene: TRBJ2-7
d_gene: NA
abundance: once
CDR3nt: TGTGCCAGCAGCTTAGCAGGGGCTTACGAGCAGTACTTC
CDR3aa: CASSLAGAYEQYF

v_gene: TRBV27
j_gene: TRBJ1-1
d_gene: TRBD1
abundance: once
CDR3nt: TGTGCCAGCAGTCCGTGGGACAGGGTTAGAGACATGAACACTGAAGCTTTCTTT
CDR3aa: CASSPWDRVRDMNTEAFF

v_gene: TRBV27
j_gene: TRBJ2-1
d_gene: NA
abundance: NA
CDR3nt: TGTGCCAGCAGTTTATCGGCGACAGTCGACAATGAGCAGTTCTTC
CDR3aa: CASSLSATVDNEQFF

v_gene: TRBV5-5
j_gene: TRBJ1-5
d_gene: NA
abundance: once
CDR3nt: TGTGCCAGCAGCTTGAAATTTGGCAATCAGCCCCAGCATTTT
CDR3aa: CASSLKFGNQPQHF

v_gene: TRBV14
j_gene: TRBJ2-7
d_gene: TRBD2
abundance: NA
CDR3nt: TGTGCCAGCAGCCCGTGGACTAGCGGGAGTTACGAGCAGTACTTC
CDR3aa: CASSPWTSGSYEQYF

v_gene: TRBV4-3
j_gene: TRBJ2-1
d_gene: NA
abundance: NA
CDR3nt: TGCGCCAGCAGCCAAGCCCCTGGCCATGAGCAGTTCTTC
CDR3aa: CASSQAPGHEQFF

v_gene: TRBV6-6
j_gene: TRBJ2-1
d_gene: NA
abundance: NA
CDR3nt: TGTGCCAGCAGGCCCGGGGGTAGCGGCAACAATGAGCAGTTCTTC
CDR3aa: CASRPGGSGNNEQFF

v_gene: TRBV9
j_gene: TRBJ1-2
d_gene: NA
abundance: NA
CDR3nt: TGTGCCAGCAGCGTTTCAGGGCAGGATGGCTACACCTTC
CDR3aa: CASSVSGQDGYTF

v_gene: TRBV5-6
j_gene: TRBJ2-5
d_gene: TRBD1
abundance: NA
CDR3nt: TGTGCCAGCAGCTGGACAGGGACCGAGACCCAGTACTTC
CDR3aa: CASSWTGTETQYF

v_gene: TRBV19
j_gene: TRBJ2-7
d_gene: NA
abundance: NA
CDR3nt: TGTGCCAGTAACCCCTACGAGCAGTACTTC
CDR3aa: CASNPYEQYF

v_gene: TRBV7-2
j_gene: TRBJ1-1
d_gene: NA
abundance: once
CDR3nt: TGTGCCAGCAGCCGCGGAGATAACACTGAAGCTTTCTTT
CDR3aa: CASSRGDNTEAFF

v_gene: TRBV5-1
j_gene: TRBJ2-1
d_gene: TRBD2
abundance: NA
CDR3nt: TGCGCCAGCAAAATAGCGGGAGGGCCGGGGAATGAGCAGTTCTTC
CDR3aa: CASKIAGGPGNEQFF

v_gene: TRBV19
j_gene: TRBJ2-5
d_gene: TRBD1
abundance: NA
CDR3nt: TGTGCCAGTAGCACGACAGGGGGTAAAGAGACCCAGTACTTC
CDR3aa: CASSTTGGKETQYF

v_gene: TRBV7-2
j_gene: TRBJ2-3
d_gene: TRBD2
abundance: NA
CDR3nt: TGTGCCAGCAGCTTGAAGCGGGAGGGAGATACGCAGTATTTT
CDR3aa: CASSLKREGDTQYF

v_gene: TRBV5-4
j_gene: TRBJ2-5
d_gene: TRBD2
abundance: NA
CDR3nt: TGTGCCAGCAGCTTGGCCGGCGCGGGAGGTTTGACCCAGTACTTC
CDR3aa: CASSLAGAGGLTQYF

v_gene: TRBV25-1
j_gene: TRBJ2-2
d_gene: NA
abundance: once
CDR3nt: TGTGCCAGCATGGGACAAGCGAACACCGGGGAGCTGTTTTTT
CDR3aa: CASMGQANTGELFF

v_gene: TRBV7-3
j_gene: TRBJ2-5
d_gene: TRBD2
abundance: once
CDR3nt: TGTGCCAGCAGCCCCGGGTTAGCGGGAGAGACCCAGTACTTC
CDR3aa: CASSPGLAGETQYF

v_gene: TRBV7-9
j_gene: TRBJ2-6
d_gene: NA
abundance: NA
CDR3nt: TGTGCCAGCAGCTCACTGGTGGCCTCTGGGGCCAACGTCCTGACTTTC
CDR3aa: CASSSLVASGANVLTF

v_gene: TRBV7-8
j_gene: TRBJ1-5
d_gene: NA
abundance: NA
CDR3nt: TGTGCCAGCAGCTTAAGGCGGCAGGACAATCAGCCCCAGCATTTT
CDR3aa: CASSLRRQDNQPQHF

v_gene: TRBV7-3
j_gene: TRBJ1-2
d_gene: TRBD1
abundance: NA
CDR3nt: TGTGCCAGCAGCTCCCGACAGGGGGCAAGTGGCTACACCTTC
CDR3aa: CASSSRQGASGYTF

v_gene: TRBV19
j_gene: TRBJ2-7
d_gene: TRBD1
abundance: NA
CDR3nt: TGTGCCAGTAGTAGAGATTTGACAGGGGCCTACGAGCAGTACTTC
CDR3aa: CASSRDLTGAYEQYF

v_gene: TRBV28
j_gene: TRBJ2-2
d_gene: TRBD2
abundance: NA
CDR3nt: TGTGCCAGCAGCACCCTAGCGGCTAACACCGGGGAGCTGTTTTTT
CDR3aa: CASSTLAANTGELFF

v_gene: TRBV9
j_gene: TRBJ2-7
d_gene: TRBD1
abundance: NA
CDR3nt: TGTGCCAGCAGCGGGGGCCCAGGGGGCTACGAGCAGTACTTC
CDR3aa: CASSGGPGGYEQYF

v_gene: TRBV5-6
j_gene: TRBJ2-6
d_gene: NA
abundance: NA
CDR3nt: TGTGCCAGCAGCTTTAGTGCGGGGTACTCTGGGGCCAACGTCCTGACTTTC
CDR3aa: CASSFSAGYSGANVLTF

v_gene: TRBV5-1
j_gene: TRBJ1-6
d_gene: TRBD1
abundance: NA
CDR3nt: TGCGCCAGCAGCCGGGACAGGGATAATTCACCCCTCCACTTT
CDR3aa: CASSRDRDNSPLHF

v_gene: TRBV11-2
j_gene: TRBJ2-1
d_gene: TRBD2
abundance: NA
CDR3nt: TGTGCCAGCAGCCCGACTAGCGGGGTCAATGAGCAGTTCTTC
CDR3aa: CASSPTSGVNEQFF